This TCR beta chain was identified in a study of blood T cell repertoires in COVID-19. About the study: Material from acute and convalescent COVID-19 was sourced from the United States, Italy and Spain.

This clone was observed a few times. Only in-frame clones appear in the TCRdb table, and some are missing; sequencing was by immunoSEQ multiplex PCR. Found here are roughly 100,000 clones, 70% to 90% of them singletons; the top ten hold 15% to 20%. The sequence came from a human donor in a cohort sampled during active COVID-19. The sample taken for sequencing was peripheral blood.

The CDR3 DNA is TGTGCCAGCAGTGACTCACGAGGATGGTATGGCTACACCTTC. Translation: CASSDSRGWYGYTF. The chain employs TRBV28 and TRBJ1-2; no firm D call. CDR1 and CDR2 (germline): MDHEN, SYDVKM. The CDR3 is 14 residues long. The V end lost 5 bases, the J end lost 5 bases, and 15 bases lay between the germline ends.